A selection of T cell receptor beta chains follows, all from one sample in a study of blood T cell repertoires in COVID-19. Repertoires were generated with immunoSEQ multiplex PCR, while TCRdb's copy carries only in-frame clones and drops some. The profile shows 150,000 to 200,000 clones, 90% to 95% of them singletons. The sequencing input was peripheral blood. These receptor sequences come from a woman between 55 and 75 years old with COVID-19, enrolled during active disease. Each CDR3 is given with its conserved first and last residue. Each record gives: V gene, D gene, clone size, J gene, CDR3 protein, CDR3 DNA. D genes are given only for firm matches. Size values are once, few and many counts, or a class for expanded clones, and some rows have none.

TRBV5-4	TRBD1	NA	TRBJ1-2	CASSSGLGQEVYGYTF	TGTGCCAGCAGCTCTGGACTTGGACAGGAGGTCTATGGCTACACCTTC
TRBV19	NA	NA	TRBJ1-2	CASSIRGNYGYTF	TGTGCCAGTAGTATACGGGGGAACTATGGCTACACCTTC
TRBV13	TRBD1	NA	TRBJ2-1	CASSFRTGSNEQFF	TGTGCCAGCAGCTTTCGGACAGGGAGCAATGAGCAGTTCTTC
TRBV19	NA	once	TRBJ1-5	CASSIAGDSNQPQHF	TGTGCCAGTAGTATAGCAGGGGACAGCAATCAGCCCCAGCATTTT
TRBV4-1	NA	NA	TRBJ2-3	CASSQERLGGTQYF	TGCGCCAGCAGCCAGGAAAGACTAGGAGGCACGCAGTATTTT
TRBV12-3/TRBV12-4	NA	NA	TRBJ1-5	CASSLFFDQPQHF	TGTGCCAGCAGTTTATTTTTCGATCAGCCCCAGCATTTT
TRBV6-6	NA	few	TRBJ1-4	CASKRGTNEKLFF	TGTGCCAGCAAGAGGGGGACTAACGAAAAACTGTTTTTT
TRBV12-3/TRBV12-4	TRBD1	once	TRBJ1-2	CASRSGQIYGYTF	TGTGCCAGCAGATCGGGACAGATCTATGGCTACACCTTC
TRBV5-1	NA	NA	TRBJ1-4	CASSLAGGAQEKLFF	TGCGCCAGCAGCTTGGCCGGGGGGGCGCAGGAAAAACTGTTTTTT
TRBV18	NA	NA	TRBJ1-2	CASSHTGAGDYGYTF	TGTGCCAGCTCACACACCGGTGCGGGGGACTATGGCTACACCTTC
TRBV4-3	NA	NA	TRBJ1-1	CASSPSGTRDTEAFF	TGCGCCAGCAGCCCATCCGGGACTAGGGACACTGAAGCTTTCTTT
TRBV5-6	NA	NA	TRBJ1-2	CASSVAGRNYGYTF	TGTGCCAGCAGCGTGGCAGGTCGCAACTATGGCTACACCTTC
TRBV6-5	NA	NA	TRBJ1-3	CASTEPGSGNTIYF	TGTGCCAGCACCGAACCCGGGTCTGGAAACACCATATATTTT
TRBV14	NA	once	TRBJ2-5	CASSQDPGRETQYF	TGTGCCAGCAGCCAAGATCCAGGGCGCGAGACCCAGTACTTC
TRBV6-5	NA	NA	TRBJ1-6	CASSWGEANGSPLHF	TGTGCCAGCAGTTGGGGGGAGGCCAACGGCTCACCCCTCCACTTT
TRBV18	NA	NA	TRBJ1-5	CASSPLAGSNQPQHF	TGTGCCAGCTCACCATTAGCGGGTAGCAATCAGCCCCAGCATTTT
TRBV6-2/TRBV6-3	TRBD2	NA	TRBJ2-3	CASSYPRAGVPTDTQYF	TGTGCCAGCAGTTACCCACGAGCGGGGGTTCCGACAGATACGCAGTATTTT
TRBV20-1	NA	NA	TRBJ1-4	CSASLGRLNEKLFF	TGCAGTGCTAGTTTGGGGCGGCTAAATGAAAAACTGTTTTTT
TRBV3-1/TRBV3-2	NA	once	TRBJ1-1	CASSQGGSGGWNTEAFF	TGTGCCAGCAGCCAAGGGGGGAGCGGGGGATGGAACACTGAAGCTTTCTTT
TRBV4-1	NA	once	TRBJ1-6	CASSQFLSSPLHF	TGCGCCAGCAGCCAATTTCTGAGTTCACCCCTCCACTTT
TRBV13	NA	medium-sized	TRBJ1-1	CASSGEGDTEAFF	TGTGCCAGCAGCGGTGAGGGGGACACTGAAGCTTTCTTT
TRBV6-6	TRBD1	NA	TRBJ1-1	CASSQLSQGASNTEAFF	TGTGCCAGCAGTCAACTCAGCCAGGGGGCTAGCAACACTGAAGCTTTCTTT
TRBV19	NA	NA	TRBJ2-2	CASSISQGGGETGELFF	TGTGCCAGTAGTATAAGTCAAGGAGGGGGCGAGACCGGGGAGCTGTTTTTT
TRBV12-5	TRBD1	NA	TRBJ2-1	CASGSDRGVYNEQFF	TGTGCTAGTGGTTCGGACAGGGGGGTCTACAATGAGCAGTTCTTC
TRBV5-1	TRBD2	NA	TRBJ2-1	CASSPGTSGDNEQFF	TGCGCCAGCAGCCCAGGGACTAGCGGGGACAATGAGCAGTTCTTC
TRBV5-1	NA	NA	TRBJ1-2	CASSPEGAGYTF	TGCGCCAGCAGCCCTGAAGGGGCGGGCTACACCTTC
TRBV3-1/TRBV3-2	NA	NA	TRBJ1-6	CASGEDSPLHF	TGTGCCAGCGGCGAGGATTCACCCCTCCACTTT
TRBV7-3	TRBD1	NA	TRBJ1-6	CASSNLPGQGNSPLHF	TGTGCCAGCAGCAACCTACCGGGACAGGGAAATTCACCCCTCCACTTT
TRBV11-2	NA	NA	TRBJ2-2	CASSPLGGAWAGELFF	TGTGCCAGCAGCCCCCTCGGGGGAGCGTGGGCCGGGGAGCTGTTTTTT
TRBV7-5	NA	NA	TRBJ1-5	CARSRIPGHTSNQPQHF	TGTGCCAGAAGCCGGATTCCGGGACATACTAGCAATCAGCCCCAGCATTTT
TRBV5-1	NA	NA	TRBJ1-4	CASSNWLGAPNEKLFF	TGCGCCAGCAGCAACTGGTTGGGGGCACCTAATGAAAAACTGTTTTTT
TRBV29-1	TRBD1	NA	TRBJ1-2	CSAGQGQRYGYTF	TGCAGCGCGGGACAGGGACAACGGTATGGCTACACCTTC
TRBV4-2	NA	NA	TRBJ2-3	CASSGRTPFGTDTQYF	TGTGCCAGCAGCGGCCGGACTCCTTTTGGCACAGATACGCAGTATTTT
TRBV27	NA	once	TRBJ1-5	CASSLSQGSNQPQHF	TGTGCCAGCAGTTTATCGCAGGGTTCCAATCAGCCCCAGCATTTT
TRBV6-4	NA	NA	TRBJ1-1	CASSRGPGGNTEAFF	TGTGCCAGCAGCCGCGGTCCCGGGGGAAACACTGAAGCTTTCTTT
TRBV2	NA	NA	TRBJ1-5	CASTEGEGSNQPQHF	TGTGCCAGCACCGAGGGTGAGGGAAGCAATCAGCCCCAGCATTTT
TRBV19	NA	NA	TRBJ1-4	CACREGEGEKLFF	TGTGCCTGCAGGGAAGGGGAAGGTGAAAAACTGTTTTTT
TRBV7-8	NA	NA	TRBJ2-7	CASSLRDSSYEQYF	TGTGCCAGCAGCTTACGAGACAGCTCCTACGAGCAGTACTTC
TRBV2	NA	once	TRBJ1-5	CASGGSFSNQPQHF	TGTGCCAGCGGAGGGTCCTTTAGCAATCAGCCCCAGCATTTT
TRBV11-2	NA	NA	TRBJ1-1	CASSLGREEAFF	TGTGCCAGCAGCTTAGGCAGGGAAGAAGCTTTCTTT
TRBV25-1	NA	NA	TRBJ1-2	CASSSHGGDRDGYTF	TGTGCCAGCAGTTCCCATGGGGGGGATCGGGATGGCTACACCTTC
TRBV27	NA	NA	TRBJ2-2	CASRIDTGELFF	TGTGCCAGCAGAATCGACACCGGGGAGCTGTTTTTT
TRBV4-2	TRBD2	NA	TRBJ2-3	CASSQDRTRPDTQYF	TGTGCCAGCAGCCAAGATCGGACTAGACCAGATACGCAGTATTTT
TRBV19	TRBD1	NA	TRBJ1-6	CATRPTGGAYNSPLHF	TGTGCCACCAGGCCCACAGGGGGCGCTTATAATTCACCCCTCCACTTT
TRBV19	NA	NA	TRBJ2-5	CASSGHRLETQYF	TGTGCCAGTAGTGGACACCGCCTAGAGACCCAGTACTTC
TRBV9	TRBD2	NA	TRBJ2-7	CASSRTLAGGSYEQYF	TGTGCCAGCAGCCGGACTCTAGCGGGGGGATCATACGAGCAGTACTTC
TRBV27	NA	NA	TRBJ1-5	CASSLWGRVGNQPQHF	TGTGCCAGCAGTTTATGGGGCAGGGTGGGCAATCAGCCCCAGCATTTT
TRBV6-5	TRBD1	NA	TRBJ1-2	CASSYSTGWYGYTF	TGTGCCAGCAGTTACTCGACAGGGTGGTATGGCTACACCTTC
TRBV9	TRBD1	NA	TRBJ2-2	CASSVEGAGTGELFF	TGTGCCAGCAGCGTAGAGGGGGCTGGCACCGGGGAGCTGTTTTTT